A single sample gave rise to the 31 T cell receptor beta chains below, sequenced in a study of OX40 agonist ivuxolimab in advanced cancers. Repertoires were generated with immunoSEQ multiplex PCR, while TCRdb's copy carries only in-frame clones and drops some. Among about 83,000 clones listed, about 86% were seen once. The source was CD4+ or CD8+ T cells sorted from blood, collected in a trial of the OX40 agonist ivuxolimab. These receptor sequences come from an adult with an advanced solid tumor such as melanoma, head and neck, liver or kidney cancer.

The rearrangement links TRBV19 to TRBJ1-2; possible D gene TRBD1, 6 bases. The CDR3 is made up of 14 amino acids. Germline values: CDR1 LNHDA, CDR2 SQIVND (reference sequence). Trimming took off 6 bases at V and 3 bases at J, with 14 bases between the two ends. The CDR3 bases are TGTGCCAGTAGGGTACAGGGCGCCGACTATGGCTACACCTTC. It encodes CASRVQGADYGYTF.

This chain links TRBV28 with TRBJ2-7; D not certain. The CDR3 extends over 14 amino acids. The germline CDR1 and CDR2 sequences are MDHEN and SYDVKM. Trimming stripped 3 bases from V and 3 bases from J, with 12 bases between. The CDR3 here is CASSFGRTIYEQYF. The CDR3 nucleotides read TGTGCCAGCAGTTTTGGACGGACGATCTACGAGCAGTACTTC.

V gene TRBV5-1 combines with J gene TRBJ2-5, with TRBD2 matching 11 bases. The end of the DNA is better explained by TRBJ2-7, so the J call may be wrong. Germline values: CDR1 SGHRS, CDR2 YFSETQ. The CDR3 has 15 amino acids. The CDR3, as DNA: TGCGCCAGCAGGTGGTCTAGCGGGGGGAACTACGAGCAGTACTTC. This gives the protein CASRWSSGGNYEQYF.

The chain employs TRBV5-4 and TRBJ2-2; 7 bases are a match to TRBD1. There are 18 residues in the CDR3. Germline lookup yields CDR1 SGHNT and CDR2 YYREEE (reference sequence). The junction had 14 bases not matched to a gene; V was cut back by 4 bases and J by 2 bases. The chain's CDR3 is CASSPLGHGTVNTGELFF. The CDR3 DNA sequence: TGTGCCAGCAGCCCTTTGGGACATGGGACAGTTAACACCGGGGAGCTGTTTTTT.

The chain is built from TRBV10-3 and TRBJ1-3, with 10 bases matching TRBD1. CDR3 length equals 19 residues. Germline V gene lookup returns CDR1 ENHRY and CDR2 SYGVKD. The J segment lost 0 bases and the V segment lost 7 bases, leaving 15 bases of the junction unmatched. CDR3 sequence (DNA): TGTGCCATCATCACGGGACAGGGGCGATCTGGGGGCTCTGGAAACACCATATATTTT. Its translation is CAIITGQGRSGGSGNTIYF.

This CDR3 reads CAISQRGPPTGELFF. The DNA for the CDR3 is TGTGCCATCAGTCAGCGGGGGCCACCCACCGGGGAGCTGTTTTTT. The V and J genes are TRBV10-3 and TRBJ2-2, with TRBD2 matching over 8 bases. The CDR3 loop spans 15 amino acids. Germline V lookup: CDR1 ENHRY, CDR2 SYGVKD. The V gene end was trimmed by 5 bases and the J gene end by 4 bases; junction bases not matched to a gene: 6.

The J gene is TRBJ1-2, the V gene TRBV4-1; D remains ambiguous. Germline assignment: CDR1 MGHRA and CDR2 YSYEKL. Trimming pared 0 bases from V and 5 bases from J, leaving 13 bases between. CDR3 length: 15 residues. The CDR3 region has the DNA TGCGCCAGCAGCCAAGAGTTGGCCGAGGATTATGGCTACACCTTC. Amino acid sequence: CASSQELAEDYGYTF.

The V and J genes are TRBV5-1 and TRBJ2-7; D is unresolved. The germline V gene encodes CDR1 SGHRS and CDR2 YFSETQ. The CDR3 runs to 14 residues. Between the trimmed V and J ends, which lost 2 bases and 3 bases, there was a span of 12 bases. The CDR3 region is CASSLSFGDYEQYF. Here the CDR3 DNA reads TGCGCCAGCAGCTTATCGTTTGGCGACTACGAGCAGTACTTC.

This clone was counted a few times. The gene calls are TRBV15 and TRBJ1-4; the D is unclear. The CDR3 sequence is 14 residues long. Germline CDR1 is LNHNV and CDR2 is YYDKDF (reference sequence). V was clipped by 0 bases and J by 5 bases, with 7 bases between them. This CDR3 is CATSRDLGNEKLFF. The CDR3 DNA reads TGTGCCACCAGCAGAGATCTGGGGAATGAAAAACTGTTTTTT.

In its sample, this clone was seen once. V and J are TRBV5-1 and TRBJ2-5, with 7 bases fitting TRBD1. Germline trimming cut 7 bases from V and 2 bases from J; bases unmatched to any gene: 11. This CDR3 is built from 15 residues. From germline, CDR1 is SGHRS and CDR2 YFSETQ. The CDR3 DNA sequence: TGCGCCAGCCTTGCTCTTACAGGGGCTCAAGAGACCCAGTACTTC. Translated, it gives CASLALTGAQETQYF.

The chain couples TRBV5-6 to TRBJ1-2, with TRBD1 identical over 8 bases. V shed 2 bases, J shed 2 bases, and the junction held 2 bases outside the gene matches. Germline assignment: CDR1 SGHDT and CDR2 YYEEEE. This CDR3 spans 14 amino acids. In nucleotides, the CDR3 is TGTGCCAGCAGCTTAGGACAGGGAAACTATGGCTACACCTTC. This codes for CASSLGQGNYGYTF. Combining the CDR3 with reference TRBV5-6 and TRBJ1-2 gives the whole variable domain DAGVTQSPTHLIKTRGQQVTLRCSPKSGHDTVSWYQQALGQGPQFIFQYYEEEERQRGNFPDRFSGHQFPNYSSELNVNALLLGDSALYLCASSLGQGNYGYTFGSGTRLTVV.

The chain's CDR3 is CASSISEGGEQFF. CDR3 in DNA: TGTGCCAGTAGTATAAGTGAGGGTGGCGAGCAGTTCTTC. The chain couples TRBV19 to TRBJ2-1, with D possibly being TRBD2 (5 bases). Trimming took 2 bases from V and 10 from J, leaving 12 bases between them. Per germline, CDR1 LNHDA and CDR2 SQIVND (reference sequence). The CDR3 consists of 13 residues.

Here the CDR3 DNA reads TGTGCCAGTGCGACGGGACACCTCCAAGAGACCCAGTACTTC. It is translated as CASATGHLQETQYF. This sequence joins TRBV9 and TRBJ2-5, with D perhaps TRBD1 (6 bases). V lost 8 bases, J lost 1 base, and 15 bases lay in between. The CDR3 is 14 residues long. The germline gives CDR1 SGDLS, CDR2 YYNGEE.

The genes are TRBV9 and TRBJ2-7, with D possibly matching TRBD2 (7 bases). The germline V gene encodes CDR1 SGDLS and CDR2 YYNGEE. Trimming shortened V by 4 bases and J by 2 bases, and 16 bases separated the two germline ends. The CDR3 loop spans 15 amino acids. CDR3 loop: CASSPAGALPYEQYF. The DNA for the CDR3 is TGTGCCAGCAGCCCCGCGGGGGCCCTCCCCTACGAGCAGTACTTC.

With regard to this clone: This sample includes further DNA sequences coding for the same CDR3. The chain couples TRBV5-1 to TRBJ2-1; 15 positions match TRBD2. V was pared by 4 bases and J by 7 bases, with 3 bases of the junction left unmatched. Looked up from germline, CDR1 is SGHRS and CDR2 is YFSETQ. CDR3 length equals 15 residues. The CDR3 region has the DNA TGCGCCAGCAGCCCGGGGACTAGCGGGGGGAATGAGCAGTTCTTC. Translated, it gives CASSPGTSGGNEQFF. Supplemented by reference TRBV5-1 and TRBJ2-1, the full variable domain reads KAGVTQTPRYLIKTRGQQVTLSCSPISGHRSVSWYQQTPGQGLQFLFEYFSETQRNKGNFPGRFSGRQFSNSRSEMNVSTLELGDSALYLCASSPGTSGGNEQFFGPGTRLTVL.

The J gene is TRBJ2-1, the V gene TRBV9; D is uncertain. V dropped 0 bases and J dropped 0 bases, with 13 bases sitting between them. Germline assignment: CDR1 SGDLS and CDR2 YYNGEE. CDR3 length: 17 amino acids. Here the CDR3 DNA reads TGTGCCAGCAGCGTAGACCCTACGCCGAGCTCCTACAATGAGCAGTTCTTC. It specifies CASSVDPTPSSYNEQFF.

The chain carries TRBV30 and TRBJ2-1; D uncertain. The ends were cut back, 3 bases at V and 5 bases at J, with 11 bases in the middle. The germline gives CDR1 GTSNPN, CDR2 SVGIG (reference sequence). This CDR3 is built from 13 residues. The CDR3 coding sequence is TGTGCCTGGAGCCACCAAAATCACAATGAGCAGTTCTTC. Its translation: CAWSHQNHNEQFF.

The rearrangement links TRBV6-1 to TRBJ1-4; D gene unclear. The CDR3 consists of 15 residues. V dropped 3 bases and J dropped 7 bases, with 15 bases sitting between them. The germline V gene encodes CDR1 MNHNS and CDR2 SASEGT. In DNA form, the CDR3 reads TGTGCCAGCAGTGACGAGGGCTACACTGGTGAAAAACTGTTTTTT. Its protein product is CASSDEGYTGEKLFF.

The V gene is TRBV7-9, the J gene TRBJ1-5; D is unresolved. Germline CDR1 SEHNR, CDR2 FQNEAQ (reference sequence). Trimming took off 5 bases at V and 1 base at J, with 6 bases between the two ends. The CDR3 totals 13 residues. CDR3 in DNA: TGTGCCAGCAGCCCAGTGAGCAATCAGCCCCAGCATTTT. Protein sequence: CASSPVSNQPQHF. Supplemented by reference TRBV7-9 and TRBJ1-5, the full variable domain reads DTGVSQNPRHKITKRGQNVTFRCDPISEHNRLYWYRQTLGQGPEFLTYFQNEAQLEKSRLLSDRFSAERPKGSFSTLEIQRTEQGDSAMYLCASSPVSNQPQHFGDGTRLSIL.

The CDR3 DNA is TGTGCCAGTAATTCGGGCGGTGCGGCGGGGCTAAACTACGAGCAGTACTTC. Protein product: CASNSGGAAGLNYEQYF. The V and J genes are TRBV19 and TRBJ2-7; perhaps TRBD2 as D (6 bases). Looked up from germline, CDR1 is LNHDA and CDR2 is SQIVND (reference sequence). With 7 bases removed from V and 3 bases from J, the gap between germline ends came to 25 bases. This CDR3 has 17 amino acids. The whole variable domain, filled in from reference TRBV19 and TRBJ2-7, reads DGGITQSPKYLFRKEGQNVTLSCEQNLNHDAMYWYRQDPGQGLRLIYYSQIVNDFQKGDIAEGYSVSREKKESFPLTVTSAQKNPTAFYLCASNSGGAAGLNYEQYFGPGTRLTVT.

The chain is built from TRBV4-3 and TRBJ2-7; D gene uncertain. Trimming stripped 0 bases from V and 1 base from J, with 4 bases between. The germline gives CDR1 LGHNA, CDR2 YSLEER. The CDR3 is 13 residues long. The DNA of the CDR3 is TGCGCCAGCAGCCAAGATGAGTCCTACGAGCAGTACTTC. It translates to CASSQDESYEQYF.

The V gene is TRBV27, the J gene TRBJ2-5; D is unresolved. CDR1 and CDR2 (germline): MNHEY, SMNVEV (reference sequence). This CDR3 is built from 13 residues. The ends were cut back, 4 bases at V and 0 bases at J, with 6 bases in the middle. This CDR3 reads CASSYSYQETQYF. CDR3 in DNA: TGTGCCAGCAGTTATTCGTACCAAGAGACCCAGTACTTC.

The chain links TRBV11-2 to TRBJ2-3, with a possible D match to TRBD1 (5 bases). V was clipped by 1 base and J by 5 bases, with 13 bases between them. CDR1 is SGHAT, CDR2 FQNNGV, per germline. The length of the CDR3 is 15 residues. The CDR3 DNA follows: TGTGCCAGCAGCTTAGGACAGACCCTCGTAGATACGCAGTATTTT. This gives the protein CASSLGQTLVDTQYF.

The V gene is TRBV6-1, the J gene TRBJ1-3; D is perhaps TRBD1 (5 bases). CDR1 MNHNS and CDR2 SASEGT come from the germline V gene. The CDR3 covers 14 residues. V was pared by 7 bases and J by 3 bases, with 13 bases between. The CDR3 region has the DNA TGTGCCAGCACCGGCCAGGGTGATGGAAACACCATATATTTT. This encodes CASTGQGDGNTIYF.

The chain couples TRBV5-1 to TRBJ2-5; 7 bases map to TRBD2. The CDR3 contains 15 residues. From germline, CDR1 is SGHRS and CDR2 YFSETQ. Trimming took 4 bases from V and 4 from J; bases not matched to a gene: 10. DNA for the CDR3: TGCGCCAGCAGCAGCCCCCGGGACTACCGAGAGACCCAGTACTTC. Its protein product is CASSSPRDYRETQYF.

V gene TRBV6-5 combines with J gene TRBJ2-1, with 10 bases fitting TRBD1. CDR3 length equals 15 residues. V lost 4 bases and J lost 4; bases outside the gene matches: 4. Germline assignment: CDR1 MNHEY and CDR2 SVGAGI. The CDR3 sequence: CASSWPGQGYNEQFF. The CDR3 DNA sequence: TGTGCCAGCAGTTGGCCGGGACAGGGGTACAATGAGCAGTTCTTC.

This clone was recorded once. The DNA for the CDR3 is TGTGCCAGCAGCCCGACAGGTGACCAGCCCCAGCATTTT. Its translation: CASSPTGDQPQHF. The chain recombines TRBV7-9 with TRBJ1-5, with a weak D call TRBD1 (6 bases). V was clipped by 5 bases and J by 7 bases, with 12 bases between them. The CDR3 runs 13 residues. CDR1 and CDR2 from the germline V gene are SEHNR and FQNEAQ (reference sequence).

The CDR3 DNA reads as TGTGCCAGCAGCGCCAACCCGTCCAGCGGGGCTCTGGGTACGCAGTATTTT. Translation: CASSANPSSGALGTQYF. The V and J genes are TRBV7-3 and TRBJ2-3; 7 nucleotides match TRBD2. From germline, CDR1 is SGHTA and CDR2 FQGTGA. Germline trimming cut 5 bases from V and 8 bases from J; bases unmatched to any gene: 19. The CDR3 sequence is 17 residues long. Based on the CDR3 plus reference TRBV7-3 and TRBJ2-3, the full variable domain is GAGVSQTPSNKVTEKGKYVELRCDPISGHTALYWYRQSLGQGPEFLIYFQGTGAADDSGLPNDRFFAVRPEGSVSTLKIQRTERGDSAVYLCASSANPSSGALGTQYFGPGTRLTVL.

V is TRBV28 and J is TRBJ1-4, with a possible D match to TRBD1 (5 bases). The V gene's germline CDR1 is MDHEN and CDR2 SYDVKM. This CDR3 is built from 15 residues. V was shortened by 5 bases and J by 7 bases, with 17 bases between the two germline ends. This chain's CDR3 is CASSPYRGEGEKLFF. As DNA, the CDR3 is TGTGCCAGCAGTCCCTATCGGGGGGAAGGTGAAAAACTGTTTTTT. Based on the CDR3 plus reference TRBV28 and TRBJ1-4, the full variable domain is DVKVTQSSRYLVKRTGEKVFLECVQDMDHENMFWYRQDPGLGLRLIYFSYDVKMKEKGDIPEGYSVSREKKERFSLILESASTNQTSMYLCASSPYRGEGEKLFFGSGTQLSVL.

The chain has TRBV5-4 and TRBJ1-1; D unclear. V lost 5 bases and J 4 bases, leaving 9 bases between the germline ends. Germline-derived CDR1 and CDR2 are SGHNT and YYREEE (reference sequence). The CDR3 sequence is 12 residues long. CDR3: CASRSGGTEAFF. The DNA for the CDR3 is TGTGCCAGCAGGTCGGGAGGCACTGAAGCTTTCTTT.

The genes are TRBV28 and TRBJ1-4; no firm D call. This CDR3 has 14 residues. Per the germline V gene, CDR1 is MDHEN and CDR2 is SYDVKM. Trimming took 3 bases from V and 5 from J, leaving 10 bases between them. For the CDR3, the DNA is TGTGCCAGCAGTTTGGCACAGCTAAATGAAAAACTGTTTTTT. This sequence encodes CASSLAQLNEKLFF.